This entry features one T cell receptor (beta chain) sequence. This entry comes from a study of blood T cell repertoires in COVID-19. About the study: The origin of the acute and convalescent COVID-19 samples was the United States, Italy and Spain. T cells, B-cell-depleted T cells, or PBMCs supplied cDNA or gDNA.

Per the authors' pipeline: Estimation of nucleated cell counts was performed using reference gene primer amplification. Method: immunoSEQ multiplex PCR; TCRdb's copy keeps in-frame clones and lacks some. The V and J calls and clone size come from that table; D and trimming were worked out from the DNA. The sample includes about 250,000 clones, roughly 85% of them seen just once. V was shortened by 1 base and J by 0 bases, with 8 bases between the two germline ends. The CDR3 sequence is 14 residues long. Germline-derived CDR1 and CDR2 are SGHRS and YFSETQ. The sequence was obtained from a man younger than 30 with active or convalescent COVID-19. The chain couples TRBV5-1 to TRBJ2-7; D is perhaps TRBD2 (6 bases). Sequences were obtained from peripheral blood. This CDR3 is CASSLRGASYEQYF. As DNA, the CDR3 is TGCGCCAGCAGCTTGCGCGGGGCCTCCTACGAGCAGTACTTC. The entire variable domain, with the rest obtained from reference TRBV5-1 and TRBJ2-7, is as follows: KAGVTQTPRYLIKTRGQQVTLSCSPISGHRSVSWYQQTPGQGLQFLFEYFSETQRNKGNFPGRFSGRQFSNSRSEMNVSTLELGDSALYLCASSLRGASYEQYFGPGTRLTVT.